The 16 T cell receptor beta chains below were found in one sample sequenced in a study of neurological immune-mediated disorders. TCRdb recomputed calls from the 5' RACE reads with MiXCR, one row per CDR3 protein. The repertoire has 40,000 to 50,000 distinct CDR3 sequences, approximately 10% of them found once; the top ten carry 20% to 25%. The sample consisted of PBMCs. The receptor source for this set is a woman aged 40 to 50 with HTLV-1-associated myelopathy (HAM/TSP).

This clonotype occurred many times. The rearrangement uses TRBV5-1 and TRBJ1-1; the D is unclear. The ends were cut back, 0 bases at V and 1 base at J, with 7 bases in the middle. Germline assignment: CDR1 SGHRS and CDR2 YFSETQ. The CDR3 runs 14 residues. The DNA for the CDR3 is TGCGCCAGCAGCTTGGACACCTCGAACACTGAAGCTTTCTTT. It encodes CASSLDTSNTEAFF.

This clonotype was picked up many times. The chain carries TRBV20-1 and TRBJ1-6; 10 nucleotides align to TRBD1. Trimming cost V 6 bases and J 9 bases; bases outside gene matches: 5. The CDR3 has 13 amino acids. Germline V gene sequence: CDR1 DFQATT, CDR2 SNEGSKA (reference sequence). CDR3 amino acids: CSALGTGASPLHF. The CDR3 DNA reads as TGCAGTGCGCTGGGGACAGGGGCTTCACCCCTCCACTTT.

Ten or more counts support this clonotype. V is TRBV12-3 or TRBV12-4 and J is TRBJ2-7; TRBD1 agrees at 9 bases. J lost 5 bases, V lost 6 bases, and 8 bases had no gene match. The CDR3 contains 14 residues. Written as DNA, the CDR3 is TGTGCCAGCAGCCATGACAGGGGGTCCCACGAGCAGTACTTC. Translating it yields CASSHDRGSHEQYF.

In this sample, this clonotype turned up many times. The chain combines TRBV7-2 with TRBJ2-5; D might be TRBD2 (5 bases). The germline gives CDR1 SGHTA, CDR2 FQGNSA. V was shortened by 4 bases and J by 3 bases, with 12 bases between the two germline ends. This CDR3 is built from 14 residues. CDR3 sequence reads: CASSSAGNKETQYF. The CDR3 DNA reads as TGTGCCAGCAGCTCCGCCGGGAACAAAGAGACCCAGTACTTC.

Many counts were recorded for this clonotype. The CDR3 DNA reads as TGTGCCAGCACGGCCAGGACGGGGAACACTGAAGCTTTCTTT. It encodes CASTARTGNTEAFF. The rearrangement joins TRBV12-3 or TRBV12-4 to TRBJ1-1; no clear D. This CDR3 contains 14 residues. Trimming shortened V by 7 bases and J by 1 base, and 13 bases separated the two germline ends.

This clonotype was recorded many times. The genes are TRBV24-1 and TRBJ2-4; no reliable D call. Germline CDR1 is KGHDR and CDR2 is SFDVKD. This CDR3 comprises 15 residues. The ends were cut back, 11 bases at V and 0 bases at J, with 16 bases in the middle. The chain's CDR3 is CAIVVPFLAKNIQYF. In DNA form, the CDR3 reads TGTGCCATCGTTGTGCCTTTCTTAGCCAAAAACATTCAGTACTTC.

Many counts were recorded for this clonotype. For the CDR3, the DNA is TGCGCCAGCAGCTTGGACGGACATAGCAATCAGCCCCAGCATTTT. The encoded protein is CASSLDGHSNQPQHF. This chain uses TRBV5-1 with TRBJ1-5; weak D call: TRBD1 (5 bases). The CDR3 loop spans 15 amino acids. Germline V CDR1 and CDR2: SGHRS, YFSETQ. Trimming pared 0 bases from V and 0 bases from J, leaving 7 bases between.

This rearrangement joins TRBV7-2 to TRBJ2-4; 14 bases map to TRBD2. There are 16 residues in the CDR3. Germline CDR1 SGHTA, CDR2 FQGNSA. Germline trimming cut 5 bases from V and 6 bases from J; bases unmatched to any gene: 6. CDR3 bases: TGTGCCAGCAGCCTCGGGACTAGCGGGGGAGCAAACATTCAGTACTTC. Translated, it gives CASSLGTSGGANIQYF.

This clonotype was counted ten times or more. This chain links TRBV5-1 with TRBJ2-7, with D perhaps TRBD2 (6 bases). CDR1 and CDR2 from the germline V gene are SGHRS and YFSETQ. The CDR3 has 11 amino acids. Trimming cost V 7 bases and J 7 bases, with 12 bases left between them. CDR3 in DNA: TGCGCCAGCGCGGTGAGCGGGGAGCAGTACTTC. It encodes CASAVSGEQYF.

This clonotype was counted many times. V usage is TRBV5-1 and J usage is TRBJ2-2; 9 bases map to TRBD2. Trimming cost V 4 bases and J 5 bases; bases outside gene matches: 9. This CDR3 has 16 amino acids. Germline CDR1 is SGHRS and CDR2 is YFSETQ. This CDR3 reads CASSRSGGSATGELFF. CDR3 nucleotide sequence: TGCGCCAGCAGCCGTAGCGGGGGAAGCGCAACCGGGGAGCTGTTTTTT.

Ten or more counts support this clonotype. The CDR3 bases are TGCAGTGCCAAATCGGACAGGGGGGAGACCGGGGAGCTGTTTTTT. Protein product: CSAKSDRGETGELFF. The V gene is TRBV20-1, the J gene TRBJ2-2; 10 bases are shared with TRBD1. V shed 6 bases, J shed 5 bases, and the junction held 9 bases outside the gene matches. In germline, CDR1 is DFQATT, CDR2 SNEGSKA (reference sequence). CDR3 length: 15 residues.

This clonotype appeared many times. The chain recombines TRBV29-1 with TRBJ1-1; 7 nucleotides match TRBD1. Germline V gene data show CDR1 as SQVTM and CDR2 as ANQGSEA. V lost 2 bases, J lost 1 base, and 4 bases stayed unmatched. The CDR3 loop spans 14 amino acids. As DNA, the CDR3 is TGCAGCGTTGAATACAGGGGCAAGAACACTGAAGCTTTCTTT. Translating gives CSVEYRGKNTEAFF.

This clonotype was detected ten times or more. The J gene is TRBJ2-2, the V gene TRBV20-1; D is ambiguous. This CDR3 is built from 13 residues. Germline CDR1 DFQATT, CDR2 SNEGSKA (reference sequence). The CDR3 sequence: CSRVHTNTGELFF. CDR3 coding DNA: TGCAGCCGAGTGCACACGAACACCGGGGAGCTGTTTTTT.

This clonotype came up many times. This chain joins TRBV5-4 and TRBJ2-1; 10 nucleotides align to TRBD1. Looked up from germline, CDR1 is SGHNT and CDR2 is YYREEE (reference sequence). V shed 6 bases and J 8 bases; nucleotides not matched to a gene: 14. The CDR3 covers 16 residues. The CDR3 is CASTTRQGAGVDEQFF. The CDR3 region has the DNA TGTGCCAGCACGACAAGACAGGGGGCGGGGGTCGATGAGCAGTTCTTC.

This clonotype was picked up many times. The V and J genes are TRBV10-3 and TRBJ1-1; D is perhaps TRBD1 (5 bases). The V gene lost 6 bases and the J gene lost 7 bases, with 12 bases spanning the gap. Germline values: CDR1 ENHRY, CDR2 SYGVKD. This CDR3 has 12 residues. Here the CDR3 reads CAIRDSWGEAFF. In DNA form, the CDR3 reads TGTGCCATCAGAGACAGTTGGGGTGAAGCTTTCTTT.

The CDR3 is CASSLEAGGASGYTF. The CDR3 nucleotides are TGTGCCAGCAGCTTAGAAGCAGGGGGCGCGAGCGGCTACACCTTC. V usage is TRBV11-3 and J usage is TRBJ1-2; 8 bases map to TRBD1. V was pared by 0 bases and J by 8 bases, with 8 bases of the junction left unmatched. The length of the CDR3 is 15 residues. Germline V gene data show CDR1 as SGHNT and CDR2 as YENEEA.